This T cell receptor (beta chain) was recorded in a study of early T cells in non-severe SARS-CoV-2 infection. The V gene lost 0 bases and the J gene lost 6 bases, with 12 bases spanning the gap. The CDR3 loop spans 15 amino acids. Germline CDR1 is MNHEY and CDR2 is SVGAGI. This clonotype was counted at least ten times. TCRdb independently ran MiXCR on the 5' RACE reads; one entry per CDR3 protein. The sample carries roughly 46,000 distinct CDR3 sequences, approximately 9% recorded once. V usage is TRBV6-5 and J usage is TRBJ2-1; D is undetermined. The sequences come from whole blood, collected at baseline. The clonotype comes from an adult who was a healthcare worker with PCR-confirmed SARS-CoV-2 infection or an uninfected control (not recorded which). CDR3: CASSYSIATGNEQFF. The CDR3 bases are TGTGCCAGCAGTTACTCGATCGCAACGGGCAATGAGCAGTTCTTC.